These T cell receptor beta chains were read from a single sample in a study of neurological immune-mediated disorders. TCRdb re-called the 5' RACE reads through MiXCR, storing one row per CDR3 protein. The data contain fewer than 60,000 distinct CDR3 sequences, about an eighth of them seen just once; the ten biggest clones take up 3.5% to 5.5%. Sequencing input: PBMCs. The origin of the receptors is a male donor with HTLV-1-associated myelopathy (HAM/TSP). Both conserved end residues are part of each CDR3. Each record gives: clone size, V gene, D gene, J gene, CDR3 protein, CDR3 DNA. A D gene is named only where the DNA matches it firmly. For some rows the clone size is stated as once, few or many, or as a class when expanded; others skip it.

size: many
V: TRBV7-2
D: TRBD1
J: TRBJ2-3
CDR3: CAAGGRGRGADTQYF
DNA: TGTGCCGCCGGAGGCAGGGGGCGAGGAGCAGATACGCAGTATTTT

size: -
V: TRBV5-1
D: -
J: TRBJ1-1
CDR3: CASSLGPGVSNTEAFF
DNA: TGCGCCAGCAGCTTGGGGCCGGGGGTCTCAAACACTGAAGCTTTCTTT

size: many
V: TRBV20-1
D: TRBD1
J: TRBJ2-1
CDR3: CSASYRGRREYNEQFF
DNA: TGCAGTGCTTCCTACAGGGGGCGCAGGGAATACAATGAGCAGTTCTTC

size: -
V: TRBV5-5
D: -
J: TRBJ2-7
CDR3: CASSLSEGWDEQYF
DNA: TGTGCCAGCAGCTTGTCCGAGGGTTGGGACGAGCAGTACTTC

size: many
V: TRBV20-1
D: TRBD1
J: TRBJ1-4
CDR3: CSAQGGGEEKLFF
DNA: TGCAGTGCACAGGGGGGGGGCGAGGAAAAACTGTTTTTT

size: many
V: TRBV14
D: TRBD2
J: TRBJ2-5
CDR3: CASSTQAPSGVWRETQYF
DNA: TGTGCCAGCAGCACCCAGGCGCCTAGCGGGGTATGGAGAGAGACCCAGTACTTC

size: many
V: TRBV7-2
D: -
J: TRBJ2-2
CDR3: CASSLNSPGELFF
DNA: TGTGCCAGCAGCCTTAACAGCCCCGGGGAGCTGTTTTTT

size: many
V: TRBV27
D: -
J: TRBJ2-7
CDR3: CASSLSGSAGYEQYF
DNA: TGTGCCAGCAGTTTATCGGGGTCCGCAGGCTACGAGCAGTACTTC

size: many
V: TRBV5-1
D: -
J: TRBJ1-1
CDR3: CASSREVNTEAFF
DNA: TGCGCCAGCAGCCGGGAGGTGAACACTGAAGCTTTCTTT

size: many
V: TRBV5-1
D: TRBD2
J: TRBJ2-5
CDR3: CASSPGTSGSGGETQYF
DNA: TGCGCCAGCAGCCCCGGGACTAGCGGATCAGGAGGAGAGACCCAGTACTTC

size: many
V: TRBV2
D: -
J: TRBJ2-2
CDR3: CATRGDSTTGELFF
DNA: TGTGCCACCAGGGGTGATTCGACCACCGGGGAGCTGTTTTTT

size: -
V: TRBV12-3/TRBV12-4
D: TRBD2
J: TRBJ2-3
CDR3: CASRAAGGTDTQYF
DNA: TGTGCCAGCAGGGCAGCGGGGGGGACAGATACGCAGTATTTT

size: -
V: TRBV18
D: -
J: TRBJ1-1
CDR3: CASSPLTGHTEAFF
DNA: TGTGCCAGCTCTCCCCTGACAGGACACACTGAAGCTTTCTTT

size: -
V: TRBV5-5
D: -
J: TRBJ1-5
CDR3: CASSLKRGQLLEQPQHF
DNA: TGTGCCAGCAGCCTCAAACGAGGACAGTTGTTGGAACAGCCCCAGCATTTT

size: many
V: TRBV18
D: -
J: TRBJ1-1
CDR3: CASSPGGRETEAFF
DNA: TGTGCCAGCTCACCAGGGGGGAGAGAGACTGAAGCTTTCTTT

size: many
V: TRBV5-5
D: -
J: TRBJ1-1
CDR3: CASSLAPKGGTEAFF
DNA: TGTGCCAGCAGCTTGGCCCCTAAGGGGGGGACTGAAGCTTTCTTT

size: many
V: TRBV20-1
D: TRBD1
J: TRBJ2-3
CDR3: CSAFQGATQYF
DNA: TGCAGTGCTTTCCAGGGGGCGACGCAGTATTTT

size: many
V: TRBV7-9
D: -
J: TRBJ2-1
CDR3: CASSYRGNEQFF
DNA: TGTGCCAGCAGCTACCGAGGCAATGAGCAGTTCTTC

size: many
V: TRBV6-5
D: TRBD2
J: TRBJ2-3
CDR3: CASSAGGSTDTQYF
DNA: TGTGCCAGCAGTGCGGGGGGCTCCACAGATACGCAGTATTTT

size: many
V: TRBV5-1
D: TRBD2
J: TRBJ2-1
CDR3: CASSSGLAELEQFF
DNA: TGCGCCAGCAGCTCGGGACTAGCGGAGCTTGAGCAGTTCTTC

size: many
V: TRBV7-2
D: -
J: TRBJ1-6
CDR3: CASSLAPDYNSPLHF
DNA: TGTGCCAGCAGCTTAGCTCCTGACTATAATTCACCCCTCCACTTT

size: many
V: TRBV7-6
D: TRBD2
J: TRBJ2-5
CDR3: CASSEAGNYQETQYF
DNA: TGTGCCAGCAGCGAAGCGGGAAACTACCAAGAGACCCAGTACTTC

size: -
V: TRBV29-1
D: -
J: TRBJ2-3
CDR3: CSVEQGTDTQYF
DNA: TGCAGCGTTGAACAGGGCACAGATACGCAGTATTTT

size: -
V: TRBV16
D: TRBD1
J: TRBJ1-6
CDR3: CASSQGTDYNSPLHF
DNA: TGTGCCAGCAGCCAGGGGACAGACTATAATTCACCCCTCCACTTT

size: many
V: TRBV5-1
D: -
J: TRBJ1-5
CDR3: CASSLADSSNQPQHF
DNA: TGCGCCAGCAGCTTGGCCGACAGTAGCAATCAGCCCCAGCATTTT

size: -
V: TRBV5-6
D: -
J: TRBJ1-1
CDR3: CASSLGAWGATEAFF
DNA: TGTGCCAGCAGCTTGGGGGCATGGGGAGCTACTGAAGCTTTCTTT

size: many
V: TRBV20-1
D: -
J: TRBJ1-5
CDR3: CGSKGNQPQHF
DNA: TGCGGATCAAAGGGCAATCAGCCCCAGCATTTT

size: many
V: TRBV29-1
D: -
J: TRBJ2-7
CDR3: CSVVEGIHEQYF
DNA: TGCAGCGTTGTGGAGGGGATCCACGAGCAGTACTTC

size: many
V: TRBV7-3
D: -
J: TRBJ2-1
CDR3: CASRMDVSSYNEQFF
DNA: TGTGCCAGCAGGATGGACGTCAGCTCCTACAATGAGCAGTTCTTC

size: many
V: TRBV7-2
D: TRBD1
J: TRBJ1-1
CDR3: CASSSDRRLGDTEAFF
DNA: TGTGCCAGCAGCTCGGACAGGCGTCTCGGGGACACTGAAGCTTTCTTT

size: few
V: TRBV29-1
D: -
J: TRBJ1-1
CDR3: CSVGLNGETEAFF
DNA: TGCAGCGTTGGTCTAAACGGGGAAACTGAAGCTTTCTTT

size: few
V: TRBV11-2
D: TRBD2
J: TRBJ2-3
CDR3: CASSSLKRGSTDTQYF
DNA: TGTGCCAGCAGCTCCCTCAAGCGGGGCTCCACAGATACGCAGTATTTT

size: many
V: TRBV29-1
D: -
J: TRBJ2-7
CDR3: CSVEDLAGSEQYF
DNA: TGCAGCGTTGAAGATCTGGCCGGGAGCGAGCAGTACTTC

size: -
V: TRBV10-3
D: -
J: TRBJ2-5
CDR3: CAIGTELQETQYF
DNA: TGTGCCATCGGAACGGAGCTACAAGAGACCCAGTACTTC

size: many
V: TRBV5-5
D: TRBD1
J: TRBJ2-1
CDR3: CASSQGQNYNEQFF
DNA: TGTGCCAGCAGCCAGGGACAGAACTACAATGAGCAGTTCTTC

size: many
V: TRBV6-1
D: -
J: TRBJ1-6
CDR3: CASSEQFNSPLHF
DNA: TGTGCCAGCAGTGAACAGTTTAATTCACCCCTCCACTTT

size: many
V: TRBV4-1
D: TRBD2
J: TRBJ2-1
CDR3: CASRGLAGARDEQFF
DNA: TGCGCCAGCAGGGGACTAGCGGGGGCACGGGATGAGCAGTTCTTC

size: many
V: TRBV7-6
D: -
J: TRBJ2-5
CDR3: CASSFNEQEQETQYF
DNA: TGTGCCAGCAGCTTTAACGAACAGGAACAAGAGACCCAGTACTTC

size: many
V: TRBV20-1
D: -
J: TRBJ2-5
CDR3: CSARDQGRNQETQYF
DNA: TGCAGTGCTAGAGATCAGGGGCGGAATCAAGAGACCCAGTACTTC

size: many
V: TRBV12-3/TRBV12-4
D: -
J: TRBJ1-2
CDR3: CASSFRGNYGYTF
DNA: TGTGCCAGCAGTTTCCGGGGAAACTATGGCTACACCTTC

size: -
V: TRBV7-6
D: TRBD2
J: TRBJ2-1
CDR3: CASSSTGTSGAGNEQFF
DNA: TGTGCCAGCAGTTCTACCGGGACTAGCGGGGCAGGTAATGAGCAGTTCTTC

size: once
V: TRBV15
D: -
J: TRBJ2-3
CDR3: CATSLRGGADTQYF
DNA: TGTGCCACCAGCCTCAGGGGCGGGGCGGATACGCAGTATTTT

size: many
V: TRBV20-1
D: -
J: TRBJ2-3
CDR3: CSGQVLGTDTQYF
DNA: TGCAGTGGACAGGTTCTCGGGACAGATACGCAGTATTTT

size: many
V: TRBV20-1
D: -
J: TRBJ2-5
CDR3: CSASIRGKETQYF
DNA: TGCAGTGCCAGTATTCGCGGGAAAGAGACCCAGTACTTC

size: -
V: TRBV7-6
D: TRBD2
J: TRBJ2-5
CDR3: CASSSLPRLAGGQETQYF
DNA: TGTGCCAGCAGCTCCCTCCCTCGACTAGCGGGGGGGCAAGAGACCCAGTACTTC

size: many
V: TRBV12-3/TRBV12-4
D: TRBD1
J: TRBJ1-5
CDR3: CASRAPTGEYGNQPQHF
DNA: TGTGCCAGCAGAGCGCCGACAGGGGAGTACGGCAATCAGCCCCAGCATTTT

size: many
V: TRBV5-1
D: TRBD1
J: TRBJ2-1
CDR3: CASSLWADREYNEQFF
DNA: TGCGCCAGCAGCTTGTGGGCGGACAGGGAATACAATGAGCAGTTCTTC

size: many
V: TRBV5-1
D: TRBD1
J: TRBJ2-7
CDR3: CASSIGTGAGEQYF
DNA: TGCGCCAGCAGCATCGGGACAGGTGCGGGTGAGCAGTACTTC

size: many
V: TRBV11-3
D: TRBD1
J: TRBJ1-5
CDR3: CASSLVSGDRQHQPQHF
DNA: TGTGCCAGCAGCTTAGTTTCAGGGGACAGGCAACATCAGCCCCAGCATTTT

size: many
V: TRBV4-3
D: TRBD1
J: TRBJ2-7
CDR3: CASRPAGGSYEQYF
DNA: TGCGCCAGCAGACCGGCAGGGGGTTCCTACGAGCAGTACTTC

size: many
V: TRBV6-5
D: TRBD2
J: TRBJ2-7
CDR3: CASSRPVIAGVYEQYF
DNA: TGTGCCAGCAGTCGCCCCGTGATAGCGGGGGTCTACGAGCAGTACTTC

size: many
V: TRBV7-6
D: TRBD2
J: TRBJ2-5
CDR3: CASSQTGLVQETQYF
DNA: TGTGCCAGCAGTCAGACCGGACTAGTCCAAGAGACCCAGTACTTC